Listed here is a single T cell receptor beta chain. Its target is unknown. The treatment here: roughly 20 received Ad26.COV2.S at low or high dose, single or two shots; several received placebo; per-sample allocation not given. Samples were taken on day 63 after the first vaccine or placebo injection. CDR1 SGHNT and CDR2 YYREEE come from the germline V gene (reference sequence). After removal of 5 bases from V and 5 bases from J, the junction contained 7 bases not matched to a gene. The CDR3 has 15 amino acids. This sample was included in a study of Ad26.COV2.S vaccination and SARS-CoV-2 variants. The protocol was immunoSEQ multiplex PCR, while the TCRdb copy is restricted to in-frame clones and leaves out a portion. The table has 350,000 to 450,000 clones, around 89% seen once; the top ten hold under 2%. Whole-study findings and limits: A substantial breadth of spike-specific CD8+ and CD4+ T cell responses after vaccination has been reported.

This chain joins TRBV5-4 and TRBJ1-4; 9 nucleotides agree with TRBD1. This clonotype originated in a person between 18 and 60 years old who received the Ad26.COV2.S COVID-19 vaccine or a placebo. Sequences were derived from peripheral blood, sampled in a trial of Ad26.COV2.S vaccine versus placebo. CDR3 protein: CASRNMGQGNEKLFF. The CDR3 DNA reads as TGTGCCAGCAGAAATATGGGACAGGGAAATGAAAAACTGTTTTTT.